The 2 T cell receptor beta chains in this list originate from one sample, sequenced in a study of T cell changes during pregnancy in multiple sclerosis. The assay was immunoSEQ multiplex PCR, and TCRdb's table has in-frame clones only and misses some. The data show 18,000 or so clones, around 86% seen once. The sample in question was CD8+ T cells from peripheral blood mononuclear cells, obtained in the third trimester of pregnancy. These receptors originate from a female donor in good health, enrolled as a control in a pregnancy study.

The CDR3 is CASSELNVGLGTDTQYF. In DNA, the CDR3 is TGTGCCAGCAGTGAATTGAATGTGGGACTTGGCACAGATACGCAGTATTTT. The chain recombines TRBV6-1 with TRBJ2-3, with a weak D call TRBD2 (6 bases). Trimming stripped 2 bases from V and 1 base from J, with 16 bases between. The CDR3 covers 17 residues. Per germline, CDR1 MNHNS and CDR2 SASEGT.

V is TRBV7-9 and J is TRBJ2-1; 11 bases agree with TRBD2. Germline V gene data show CDR1 as SEHNR and CDR2 as FQNEAQ (reference sequence). The CDR3 loop spans 17 amino acids. V shed 4 bases, J shed 8 bases, and the junction held 13 bases outside the gene matches. This chain's CDR3 is CASSYDRTSGRIHEQFF. In DNA, the CDR3 is TGTGCCAGCAGCTATGACCGAACTAGCGGGAGAATCCATGAGCAGTTCTTC.